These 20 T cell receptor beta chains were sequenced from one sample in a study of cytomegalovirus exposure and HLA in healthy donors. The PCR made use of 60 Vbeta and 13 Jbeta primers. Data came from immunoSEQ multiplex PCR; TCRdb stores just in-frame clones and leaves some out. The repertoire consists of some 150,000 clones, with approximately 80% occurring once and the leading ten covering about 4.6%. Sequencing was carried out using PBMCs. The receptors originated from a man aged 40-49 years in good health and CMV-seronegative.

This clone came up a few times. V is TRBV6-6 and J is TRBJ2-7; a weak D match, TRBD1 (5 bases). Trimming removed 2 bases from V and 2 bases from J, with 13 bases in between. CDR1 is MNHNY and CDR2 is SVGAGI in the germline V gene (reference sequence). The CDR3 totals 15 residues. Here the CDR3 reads CASSYDSSPAYEQYF. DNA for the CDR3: TGTGCCAGCAGTTACGACAGCTCTCCAGCCTACGAGCAGTACTTC.

The DNA for the CDR3 is TGTGCCAGCACCGCAGGGGCGAGCTCACCCCTCCACTTT. Encoded protein: CASTAGASSPLHF. The V and J genes are TRBV2 and TRBJ1-6, with a possible D match to TRBD1 (6 bases). V was shortened by 7 bases and J by 10 bases, with 14 bases between the two germline ends. Germline CDR1 is SNHLY and CDR2 is FYNNEI. The CDR3 sequence is 13 residues long.

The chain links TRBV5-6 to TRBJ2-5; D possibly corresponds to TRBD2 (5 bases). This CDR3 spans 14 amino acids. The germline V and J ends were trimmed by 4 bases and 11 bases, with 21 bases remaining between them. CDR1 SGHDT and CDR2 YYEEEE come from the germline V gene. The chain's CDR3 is CASSHSGLSGEQYF. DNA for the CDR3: TGTGCCAGCAGCCATTCCGGACTGAGTGGGGAGCAGTACTTC.

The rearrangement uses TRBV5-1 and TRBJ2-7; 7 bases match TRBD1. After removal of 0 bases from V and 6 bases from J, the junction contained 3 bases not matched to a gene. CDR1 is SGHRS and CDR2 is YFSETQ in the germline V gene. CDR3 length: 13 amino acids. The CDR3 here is CASSLETGFEQYF. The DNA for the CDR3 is TGCGCCAGCAGCTTGGAGACAGGGTTCGAGCAGTACTTC.

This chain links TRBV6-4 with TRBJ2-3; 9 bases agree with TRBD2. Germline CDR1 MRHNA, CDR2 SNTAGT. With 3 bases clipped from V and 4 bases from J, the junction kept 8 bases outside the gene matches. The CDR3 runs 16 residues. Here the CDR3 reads CASSDQAGGPSDTQYF. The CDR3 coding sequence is TGTGCCAGCAGTGATCAGGCGGGGGGGCCATCAGATACGCAGTATTTT.

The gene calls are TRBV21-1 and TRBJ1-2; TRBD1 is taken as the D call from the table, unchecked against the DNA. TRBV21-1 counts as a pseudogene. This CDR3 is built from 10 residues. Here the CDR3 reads CASSNYLRSF. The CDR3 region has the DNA TGTGCCAGCAGCAATTACCTCAGATCCTTC.

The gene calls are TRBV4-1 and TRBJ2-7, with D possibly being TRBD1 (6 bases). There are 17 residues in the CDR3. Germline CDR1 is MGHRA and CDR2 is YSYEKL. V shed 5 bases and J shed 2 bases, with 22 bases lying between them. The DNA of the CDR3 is TGCGCCAGCAGCTTTGGGACCGGGACAACAAGTACCTACGAGCAGTACTTC. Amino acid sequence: CASSFGTGTTSTYEQYF.

This chain's CDR3 is CASSPDIFYNEQFF. In nucleotides, the CDR3 is TGTGCCAGCAGCCCAGACATATTCTACAATGAGCAGTTCTTC. The V call is TRBV7-2, the J call TRBJ2-1; D unclear. Germline CDR1 SGHTA, CDR2 FQGNSA. The CDR3 covers 14 residues. Trimming removed 5 bases at V and 3 bases at J, with 11 bases between.

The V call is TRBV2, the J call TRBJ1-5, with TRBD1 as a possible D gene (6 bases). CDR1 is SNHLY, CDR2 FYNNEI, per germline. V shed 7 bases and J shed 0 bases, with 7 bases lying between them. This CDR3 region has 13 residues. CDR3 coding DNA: TGTGCCAGCAACAGGGATAGCAATCAGCCCCAGCATTTT. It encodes CASNRDSNQPQHF.

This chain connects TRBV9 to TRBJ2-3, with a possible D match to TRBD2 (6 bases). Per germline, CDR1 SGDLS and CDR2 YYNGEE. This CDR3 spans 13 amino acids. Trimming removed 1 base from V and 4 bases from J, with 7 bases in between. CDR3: CASSVSGADTQYF. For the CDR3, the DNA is TGTGCCAGCAGCGTATCGGGGGCAGATACGCAGTATTTT.

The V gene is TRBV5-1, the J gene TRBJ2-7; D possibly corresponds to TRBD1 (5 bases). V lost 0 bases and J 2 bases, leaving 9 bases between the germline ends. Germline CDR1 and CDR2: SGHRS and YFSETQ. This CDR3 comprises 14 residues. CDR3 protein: CASSLAGQAYEQYF. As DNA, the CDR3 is TGCGCCAGCAGCTTGGCCGGACAAGCCTACGAGCAGTACTTC.

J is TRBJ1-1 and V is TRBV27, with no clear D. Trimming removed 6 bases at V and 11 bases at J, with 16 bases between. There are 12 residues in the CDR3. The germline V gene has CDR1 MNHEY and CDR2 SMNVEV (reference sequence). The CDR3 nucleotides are TGTGCCAGCAGCCAATCCGCGGGATCCGCTTTCTTT. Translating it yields CASSQSAGSAFF.

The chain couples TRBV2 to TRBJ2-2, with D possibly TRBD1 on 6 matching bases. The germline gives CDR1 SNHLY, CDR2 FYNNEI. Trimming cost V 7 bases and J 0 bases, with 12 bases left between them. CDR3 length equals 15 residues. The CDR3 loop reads CASIVGTTNTGELFF. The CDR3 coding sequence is TGTGCCAGCATCGTGGGGACAACGAACACCGGGGAGCTGTTTTTT.

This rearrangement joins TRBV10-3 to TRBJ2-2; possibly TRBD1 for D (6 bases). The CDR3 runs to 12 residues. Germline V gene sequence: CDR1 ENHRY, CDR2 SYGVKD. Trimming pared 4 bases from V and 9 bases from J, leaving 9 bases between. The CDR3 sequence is CAISGGQRELFF. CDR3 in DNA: TGTGCCATCAGTGGGGGGCAAAGGGAGCTGTTTTTT.

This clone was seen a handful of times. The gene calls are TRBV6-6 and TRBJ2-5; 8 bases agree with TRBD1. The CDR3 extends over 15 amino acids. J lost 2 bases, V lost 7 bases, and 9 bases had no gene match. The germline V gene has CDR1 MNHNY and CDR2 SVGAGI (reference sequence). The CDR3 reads CASIMTGAPQETQYF. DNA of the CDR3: TGTGCCAGCATCATGACAGGGGCGCCGCAAGAGACCCAGTACTTC.

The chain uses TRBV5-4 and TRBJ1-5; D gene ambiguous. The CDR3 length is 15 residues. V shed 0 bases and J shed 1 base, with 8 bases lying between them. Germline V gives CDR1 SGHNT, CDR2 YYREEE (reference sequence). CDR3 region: CASSLDPLSNQPQHF. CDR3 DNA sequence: TGTGCCAGCAGCTTGGATCCCCTCAGCAATCAGCCCCAGCATTTT.

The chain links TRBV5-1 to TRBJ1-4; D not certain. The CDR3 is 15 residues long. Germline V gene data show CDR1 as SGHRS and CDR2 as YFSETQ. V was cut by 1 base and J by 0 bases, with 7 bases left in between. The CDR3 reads CASSLSGATNEKLFF. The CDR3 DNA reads TGCGCCAGCAGCTTGTCGGGTGCAACTAATGAAAAACTGTTTTTT.

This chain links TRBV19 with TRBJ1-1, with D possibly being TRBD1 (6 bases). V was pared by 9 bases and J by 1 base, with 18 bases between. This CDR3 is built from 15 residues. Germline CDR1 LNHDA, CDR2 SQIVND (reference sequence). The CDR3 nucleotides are TGTGCCAGCATGCGTTGGGGGCGGACGAACACTGAAGCTTTCTTT. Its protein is CASMRWGRTNTEAFF.

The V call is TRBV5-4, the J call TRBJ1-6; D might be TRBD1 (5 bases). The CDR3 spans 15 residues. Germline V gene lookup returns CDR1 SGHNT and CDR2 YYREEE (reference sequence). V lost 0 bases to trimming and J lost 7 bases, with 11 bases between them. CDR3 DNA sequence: TGTGCCAGCAGCTTGGCGGACACCGGCAATTCACCCCTCCACTTT. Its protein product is CASSLADTGNSPLHF.

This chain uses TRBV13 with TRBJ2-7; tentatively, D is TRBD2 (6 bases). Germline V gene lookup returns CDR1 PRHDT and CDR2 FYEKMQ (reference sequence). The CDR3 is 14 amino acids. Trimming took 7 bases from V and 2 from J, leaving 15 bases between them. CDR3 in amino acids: CASTLRDLAYEQYF. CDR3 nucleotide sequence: TGTGCCAGCACCTTGAGGGACTTAGCCTACGAGCAGTACTTC.